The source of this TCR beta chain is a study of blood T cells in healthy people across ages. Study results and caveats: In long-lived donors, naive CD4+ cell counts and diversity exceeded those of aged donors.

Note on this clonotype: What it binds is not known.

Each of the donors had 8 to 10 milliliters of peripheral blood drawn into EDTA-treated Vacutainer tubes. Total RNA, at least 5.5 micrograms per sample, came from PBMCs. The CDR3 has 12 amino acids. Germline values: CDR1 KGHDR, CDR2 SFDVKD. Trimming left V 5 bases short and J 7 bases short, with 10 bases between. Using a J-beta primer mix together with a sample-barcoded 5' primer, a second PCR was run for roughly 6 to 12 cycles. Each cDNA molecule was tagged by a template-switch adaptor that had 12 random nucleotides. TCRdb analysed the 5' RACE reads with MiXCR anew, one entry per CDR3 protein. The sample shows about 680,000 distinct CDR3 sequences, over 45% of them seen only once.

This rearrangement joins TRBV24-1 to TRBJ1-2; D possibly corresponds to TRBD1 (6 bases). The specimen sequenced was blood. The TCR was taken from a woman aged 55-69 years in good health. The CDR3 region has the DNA TGTGCCACCAGTGGGGGGACACCTGGCTACACCTTC. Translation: CATSGGTPGYTF.